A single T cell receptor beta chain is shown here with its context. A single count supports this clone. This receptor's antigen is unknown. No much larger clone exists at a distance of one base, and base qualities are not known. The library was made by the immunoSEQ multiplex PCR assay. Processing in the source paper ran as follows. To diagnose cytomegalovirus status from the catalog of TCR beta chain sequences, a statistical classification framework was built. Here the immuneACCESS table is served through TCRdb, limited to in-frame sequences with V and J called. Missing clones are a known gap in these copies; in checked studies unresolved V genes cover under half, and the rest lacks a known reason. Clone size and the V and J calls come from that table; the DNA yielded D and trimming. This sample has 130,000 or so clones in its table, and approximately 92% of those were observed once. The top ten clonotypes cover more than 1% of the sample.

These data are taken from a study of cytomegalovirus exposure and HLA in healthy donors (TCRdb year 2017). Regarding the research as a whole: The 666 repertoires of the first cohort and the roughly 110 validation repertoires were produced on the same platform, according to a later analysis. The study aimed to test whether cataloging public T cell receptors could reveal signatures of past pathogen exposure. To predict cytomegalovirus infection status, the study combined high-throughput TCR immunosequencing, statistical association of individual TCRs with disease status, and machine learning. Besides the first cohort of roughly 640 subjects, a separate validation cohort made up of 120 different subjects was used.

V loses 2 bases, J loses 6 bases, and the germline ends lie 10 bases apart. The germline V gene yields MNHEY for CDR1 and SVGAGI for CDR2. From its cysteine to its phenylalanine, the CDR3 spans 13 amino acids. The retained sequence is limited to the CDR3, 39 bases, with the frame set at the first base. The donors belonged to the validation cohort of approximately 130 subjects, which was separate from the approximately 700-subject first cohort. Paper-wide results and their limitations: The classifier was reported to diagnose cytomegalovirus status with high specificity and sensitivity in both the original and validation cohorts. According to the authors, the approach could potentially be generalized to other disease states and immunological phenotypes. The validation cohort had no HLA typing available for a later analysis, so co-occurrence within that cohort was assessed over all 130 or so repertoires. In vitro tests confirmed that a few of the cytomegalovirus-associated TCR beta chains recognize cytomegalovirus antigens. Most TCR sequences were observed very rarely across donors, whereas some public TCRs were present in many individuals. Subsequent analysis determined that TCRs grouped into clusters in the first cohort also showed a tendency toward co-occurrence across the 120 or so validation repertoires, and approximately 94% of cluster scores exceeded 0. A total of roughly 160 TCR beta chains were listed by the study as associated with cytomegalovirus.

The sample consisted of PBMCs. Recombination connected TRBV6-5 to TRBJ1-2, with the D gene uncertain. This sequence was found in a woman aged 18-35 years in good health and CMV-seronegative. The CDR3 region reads CASSYRNGNGYTF. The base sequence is TGTGCCAGCAGTTACCGAAACGGGAATGGCTACACCTTC.